This TCR beta chain derives from a study of a mutant IDH1 vaccine in newly diagnosed glioma. Time point described: baseline, week 1 (first vaccination visit). Treatment indicated: pre-vaccination baseline after standard-of-care therapy. About this clone: What it binds is unknown.

Study outcomes and limitations: Changes to the top peripheral T cell clonotypes appeared unrelated to pseudoprogression.

V lost 3 bases, J lost 4 bases, and 10 bases lay in between. The CDR3 length is 13 residues. The V gene's germline CDR1 is SGHNT and CDR2 YYREEE (reference sequence). TCRdb's table, derived via immunoSEQ multiplex PCR, lists solely in-frame clones and lacks some. The table has 70,000 to 95,000 clones, roughly 87% seen once. The chain recombines TRBV5-4 with TRBJ1-1, with D maybe TRBD1 (5 bases). This sequence was found in a middle-aged man with glioma. Some clones in this sample may be carry-over from other donors' samples. Sequencing was performed on PBMCs, taken from a glioma patient treated with radiotherapy, temozolomide or both. The CDR3 reads CASSSGGSTEAFF. DNA of the CDR3: TGTGCCAGCAGCTCGGGGGGAAGCACTGAAGCTTTCTTT.